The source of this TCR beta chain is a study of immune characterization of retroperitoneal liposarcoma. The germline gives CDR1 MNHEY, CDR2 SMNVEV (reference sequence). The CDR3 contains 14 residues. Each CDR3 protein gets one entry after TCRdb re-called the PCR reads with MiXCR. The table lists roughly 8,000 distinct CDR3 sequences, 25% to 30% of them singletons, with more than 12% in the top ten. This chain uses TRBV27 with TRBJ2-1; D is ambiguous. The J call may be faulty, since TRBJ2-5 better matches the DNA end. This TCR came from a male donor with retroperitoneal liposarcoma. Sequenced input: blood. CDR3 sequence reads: CASSPRAPPETQYF. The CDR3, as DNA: TGTGCCAGCAGTCCCCGGGCCCCGCCAGAGACCCAGTACTTC.